Listed here are 23 T cell receptor beta chains from one sample, sequenced in a study of cytomegalovirus exposure and HLA in healthy donors. Assay: immunoSEQ multiplex PCR; the TCRdb copy retains only in-frame clones and omits some. The repertoire consists of approximately 230,000 clones, with about 90% occurring once and the leading ten covering around 12%. Sequencing input: PBMCs. These receptors were taken from a man aged 18 to 30 in good health and CMV-seropositive.

The J gene is TRBJ2-7, the V gene TRBV28, with D hard to call. V was cut by 4 bases and J by 5 bases, with 15 bases left in between. The CDR3 totals 14 residues. Germline V lookup: CDR1 MDHEN, CDR2 SYDVKM. The CDR3 spells CASSSGPLSHEQYF. CDR3 DNA sequence: TGTGCCAGCAGTTCCGGGCCATTATCCCACGAGCAGTACTTC.

The genes are TRBV27 and TRBJ2-5, with no clear D. The CDR3 consists of 12 residues. The germline gives CDR1 MNHEY, CDR2 SMNVEV (reference sequence). Trimming stripped 5 bases from V and 2 bases from J, with 6 bases between. The CDR3 loop is CASSDSQETQYF. The CDR3 DNA reads TGTGCCAGCAGTGACTCACAAGAGACCCAGTACTTC.

CDR3 sequence: CACFWAFF. DNA of the CDR3: TGTGCCTGCTTTTGGGCTTTCTTT. The rearrangement joins TRBV28 to TRBJ1-1; no firm D call. V shed 11 bases and J shed 11 bases, with 9 bases lying between them. Germline V gives CDR1 MDHEN, CDR2 SYDVKM. The CDR3 loop spans 8 amino acids.

This chain uses TRBV6-1 with TRBJ1-2; D is undetermined. In germline, CDR1 is MNHNS, CDR2 SASEGT. The CDR3 is 11 residues long. The V end lost 7 bases, the J end lost 4 bases, and 7 bases lay between the germline ends. The CDR3 coding sequence is TGTGCCAGCACCATGACCTATGGCTACACCTTC. Translation gives CASTMTYGYTF.

The CDR3 loop is CASSEAVGQPQHF. The CDR3 DNA sequence: TGTGCCAGCAGTGAAGCGGTTGGTCAGCCCCAGCATTTT. The V gene is TRBV6-1, the J gene TRBJ1-5; D ambiguous. The germline gives CDR1 MNHNS, CDR2 SASEGT. Trimming stripped 0 bases from V and 6 bases from J, with 6 bases between. The CDR3 runs 13 residues.

V is TRBV27 and J is TRBJ2-1, with a tentative D call TRBD2 (6 bases). V was clipped by 6 bases and J by 6 bases, with 12 bases between them. Germline V gene sequence: CDR1 MNHEY, CDR2 SMNVEV (reference sequence). The CDR3 consists of 13 residues. The CDR3 sequence: CASSARELNEQFF. CDR3 in DNA: TGTGCCAGCAGCGCTCGGGAGCTCAATGAGCAGTTCTTC.

This chain uses TRBV7-3 with TRBJ2-1, with 8 bases aligning to TRBD1. The CDR3 is 15 amino acids. V was pared by 5 bases and J by 2 bases, with 5 bases of the junction left unmatched. The germline CDR1 and CDR2 sequences are SGHTA and FQGTGA. The CDR3 DNA sequence: TGTGCCAGCAGCCAAGGACAGGGTACCTACAATGAGCAGTTCTTC. This sequence encodes CASSQGQGTYNEQFF.

This clone came up many times. This sequence joins TRBV5-3 and TRBJ2-1, with D possibly matching TRBD2 (5 bases). TRBV5-3 is identified as an open reading frame with a role that is uncertain. This CDR3 spans 16 amino acids. Deletions cut 1 base from V and 1 base from J, with 12 bases between. CDR3 loop: CARSLMVVASYNEQFF. The CDR3 nucleotides read TGTGCCAGAAGCTTGATGGTAGTAGCGTCCTACAATGAGCAGTTCTTC.

The chain couples TRBV2 to TRBJ2-2; D perhaps matches TRBD2 (6 bases). V was clipped by 6 bases and J by 1 base, with 9 bases between them. There are 14 residues in the CDR3. Germline assignment: CDR1 SNHLY and CDR2 FYNNEI. CDR3 sequence: CASRASVNTGELFF. The CDR3 DNA reads as TGTGCCAGCAGGGCTAGCGTGAACACCGGGGAGCTGTTTTTT.

J is TRBJ1-2 and V is TRBV6-1; perhaps TRBD1 as D (5 bases). CDR1 is MNHNS, CDR2 SASEGT, per germline. CDR3 size: 15 residues. Trimming took off 2 bases at V and 3 bases at J, with 13 bases between the two ends. The CDR3 here is CASSELARAHYGYTF. Written as DNA, the CDR3 is TGTGCCAGCAGTGAACTGGCCAGGGCACACTATGGCTACACCTTC.

Here the CDR3 DNA reads TGTGCCAGCAGTTACTCGTGGACAGGGGACAATGAGCAGTTCTTC. Encoded protein: CASSYSWTGDNEQFF. The chain has TRBV6-5 and TRBJ2-1; 9 nucleotides align to TRBD1. The V and J ends lost 0 bases and 5 bases, in that order; junction bases with no gene match: 2. From germline, CDR1 is MNHEY and CDR2 SVGAGI. The CDR3 spans 15 residues.

V is TRBV6-1 and J is TRBJ2-7; a weak D match, TRBD2 (5 bases). Trimming left V 5 bases short and J 12 bases short, with 17 bases between. Germline lookup yields CDR1 MNHNS and CDR2 SASEGT. The CDR3 has 12 residues. The CDR3: CASSISDGARYF. CDR3 sequence (DNA): TGTGCCAGCAGTATTAGCGACGGCGCGCGGTACTTC.

The rearrangement links TRBV4-1 to TRBJ2-5; 10 bases line up with TRBD1. The CDR3 contains 14 residues. The germline CDR1 and CDR2 sequences are MGHRA and YSYEKL. With V trimmed by 4 bases and J by 3 bases, 2 bases remained unmatched. CDR3 DNA: TGCGCCAGCAGCCTAGGGACAGGGGAAGAGACCCAGTACTTC. Protein: CASSLGTGEETQYF.

The chain couples TRBV7-6 to TRBJ1-2; D gene ambiguous. Trimming left V 5 bases short and J 3 bases short, with 16 bases between. This CDR3 comprises 15 residues. CDR1 is SGHVS, CDR2 FNYEAQ, per germline. The CDR3 coding sequence is TGTGCCAGCAGCCGCGTTGGAGGGTTCTACTATGGCTACACCTTC. Translated, it gives CASSRVGGFYYGYTF. Variable domain in full (rest from reference TRBV7-6 and TRBJ1-2): GAGVSQSPRYKVTKRGQDVALRCDPISGHVSLYWYRQALGQGPEFLTYFNYEAQQDKSGLPNDRFSAERPEGSISTLTIQRTEQRDSAMYRCASSRVGGFYYGYTFGSGTRLTVV.

The chain recombines TRBV7-8 with TRBJ1-4; D is possibly TRBD1 (6 bases). The CDR3 is 16 amino acids. V was cut by 5 bases and J by 0 bases, with 13 bases left in between. Germline V lookup: CDR1 SGHVS, CDR2 FQNEAQ. As DNA, the CDR3 is TGTGCCAGCAGCACGTGGACAGCAGCAACTAATGAAAAACTGTTTTTT. Translated, it gives CASSTWTAATNEKLFF.

The CDR3 coding sequence is TGTGCCACTCAACGGACACGATATAGCAATCAGCCCCAGCATTTT. Protein sequence: CATQRTRYSNQPQHF. The rearrangement uses TRBV19 and TRBJ1-5; TRBD1 might be the D (5 bases). Germline-derived CDR1 and CDR2 are LNHDA and SQIVND (reference sequence). The CDR3 consists of 15 residues. V lost 10 bases, J lost 0 bases, and 16 bases lay in between.

The V gene is TRBV5-1, the J gene TRBJ2-2; 7 nucleotides match TRBD2. The CDR3 contains 15 residues. Germline V gene lookup returns CDR1 SGHRS and CDR2 YFSETQ. Trimming cost V 6 bases and J 1 base; bases outside gene matches: 6. This CDR3 reads CASTEREGNTGELFF. CDR3 DNA: TGCGCCAGCACCGAGCGGGAAGGGAACACCGGGGAGCTGTTTTTT. Full variable domain (outside the CDR3, taken from reference TRBV5-1 and TRBJ2-2): KAGVTQTPRYLIKTRGQQVTLSCSPISGHRSVSWYQQTPGQGLQFLFEYFSETQRNKGNFPGRFSGRQFSNSRSEMNVSTLELGDSALYLCASTEREGNTGELFFGEGSRLTVL.

This clone was counted a single time. The CDR3 spells CASSIGGSDTEAFF. The CDR3 DNA is TGTGCCAGCAGTATCGGAGGGTCGGACACTGAAGCTTTCTTT. The J gene is TRBJ1-1, the V gene TRBV9; D unclear. Between the trimmed V and J ends, which lost 5 bases and 3 bases, there was a span of 14 bases. CDR1 SGDLS and CDR2 YYNGEE come from the germline V gene. The CDR3 spans 14 residues.

Comments on this clone: Other DNA variants within this sample encode the same CDR3. CDR3 sequence reads: CASSLDGSYEQYF. The CDR3 bases are TGTGCCAGTAGCCTGGACGGGAGCTACGAGCAGTACTTC. The gene calls are TRBV19 and TRBJ2-7; possible D gene TRBD2, 6 bases. The CDR3 spans 13 residues. Germline V CDR1 and CDR2: LNHDA, SQIVND (reference sequence). Trimming took 6 bases from V and 3 from J, leaving 12 bases between them.

The chain is built from TRBV10-3 and TRBJ1-5; D not certain. The germline V gene encodes CDR1 ENHRY and CDR2 SYGVKD. Trimming stripped 4 bases from V and 5 bases from J, with 9 bases between. This CDR3 is 13 amino acids long. As DNA, the CDR3 is TGTGCCATCAGTGCTTTATCGGATCAGCCCCAGCATTTT. This encodes CAISALSDQPQHF.

This clone was seen a single time. The CDR3 here is CASARGSSTDTQYF. CDR3 nucleotides: TGTGCCAGCGCTAGGGGGTCGAGCACAGATACGCAGTATTTT. This chain links TRBV28 with TRBJ2-3; a possible D gene is TRBD1 (6 bases). Germline V gene sequence: CDR1 MDHEN, CDR2 SYDVKM. The CDR3 is 14 amino acids. V was shortened by 8 bases and J by 0 bases, with 12 bases between the two germline ends.

The J gene is TRBJ2-1, the V gene TRBV2, with 10 nucleotides matching TRBD2. Germline loops: CDR1 SNHLY, CDR2 FYNNEI. There are 15 residues in the CDR3. The V gene end was trimmed by 4 bases and the J gene end by 6 bases; junction bases not matched to a gene: 6. The CDR3 DNA follows: TGTGCCAGCAGTGGCCTAGCGGGAGTTCGCAATGAGCAGTTCTTC. Protein sequence: CASSGLAGVRNEQFF.

V and J are TRBV29-1 and TRBJ2-7; 7 bases line up with TRBD2. The CDR3 length is 14 residues. The germline CDR1 and CDR2 sequences are SQVTM and ANQGSEA. J gave up 4 bases and V 6 bases, and 12 bases lay outside the gene matches. The chain's CDR3 is CSVNLAAKNYEQYF. The CDR3 nucleotides read TGCAGCGTAAACCTAGCGGCTAAAAATTACGAGCAGTACTTC.